These T cell receptor beta chains were read from a single sample in a study of cytomegalovirus exposure and HLA in healthy donors. The protocol was immunoSEQ multiplex PCR, while the TCRdb copy is restricted to in-frame clones and leaves out a portion. The sample holds roughly 180,000 clones, more than 75% seen once. The sample was PBMCs. The receptors were gathered from a man aged 35 to 55 in good health and CMV-seronegative. Both conserved end residues are part of each CDR3.

v_call cdr3_aa
TRBV30 CAWSLGTGAYEQYF
TRBV6-5 CASRRGGGHNQPQHF
TRBV5-1 CASSLETGGTDTQYF
TRBV7-8 CASREADRINTEAFF
TRBV6-5 CASSDPPTGTYEQYF
TRBV7-2 CASSLGLAENIQYF
TRBV9 CASSEFSGSSTDTQYF
TRBV5-1 CASSLQGDVAFF
TRBV5-4 CASSDGQALAGGYTF
TRBV7-8 CASSEHLTEAFF
TRBV7-2 CASSLARGLNTEAFF
TRBV5-1 CASSFDRTGSGEQYF
TRBV9 CASSVTASGGPTDTQYF